This note documents a single TCR beta chain sequence. Its cognate antigen is unknown. Germline CDR1 is SNHLY and CDR2 is FYNNEI. The V gene lost 4 bases and the J gene lost 2 bases, with 8 bases spanning the gap. This CDR3 region has 13 residues. During the collection period, no donor immune events like infections were recorded. The data are from a study of identifying expanded T cells in peripheral blood. The table came from immunoSEQ multiplex PCR; TCRdb's copy has only in-frame clones and leaves some out. The sample lists nearly 60,000 clones, approximately 89% occurring once. Overall study findings and caveats: About 1.2 clones differed between technical replicates, versus about 15 and 19 over time. Variance in clone template counts between roughly 2-week samples significantly increased with total template count across all healthy donors.

The sample comprised blood. The TCR sequence derives from a person between 18 and 70 years old in good health. The chain is built from TRBV2 and TRBJ1-1; no clear D gene. The CDR3 is CASSAWGNTEAFF. The CDR3 DNA sequence: TGTGCCAGCAGTGCCTGGGGAAACACTGAAGCTTTCTTT.